The 13 T cell receptor beta chains in this list originate from one sample, sequenced in a study of T cell responses to AZD1222 COVID-19 vaccine. The repertoire was sequenced with immunoSEQ multiplex PCR; TCRdb's copy has only in-frame clones and lacks some. This table has about 140,000 clones, more than 90% appearing once. The source was peripheral blood, collected on day 0 of AZD1222 vaccination. The receptors shown here come from an adult in good health.

V is TRBV27 and J is TRBJ2-3; D is perhaps TRBD2 (6 bases). The germline V and J ends were trimmed by 2 bases and 2 bases, with 11 bases remaining between them. This CDR3 contains 15 residues. Germline assignment: CDR1 MNHEY and CDR2 SMNVEV (reference sequence). The CDR3: CASSLGRGNTDTQYF. The CDR3 DNA sequence: TGTGCCAGCAGTTTAGGGCGGGGTAACACAGATACGCAGTATTTT.

The chain recombines TRBV7-9 with TRBJ2-7; perhaps TRBD2 as D (5 bases). Germline CDR1 SEHNR, CDR2 FQNEAQ (reference sequence). V was trimmed by 2 bases and J by 7 bases, leaving 18 bases between them. The CDR3 length is 15 residues. Here the CDR3 DNA reads TGTGCCAGCAGCTTAATCCCCAATGCGCCGGGGGAGCAGTACTTC. It specifies CASSLIPNAPGEQYF. The whole variable domain, filled in from reference TRBV7-9 and TRBJ2-7, reads DTGVSQNPRHKITKRGQNVTFRCDPISEHNRLYWYRQTLGQGPEFLTYFQNEAQLEKSRLLSDRFSAERPKGSFSTLEIQRTEQGDSAMYLCASSLIPNAPGEQYFGPGTRLTVT.

V and J are TRBV5-5 and TRBJ1-1; no firm D call. Looked up from germline, CDR1 is SGHKS and CDR2 is YYEKEE (reference sequence). This CDR3 comprises 12 residues. Trimming removed 5 bases at V and 0 bases at J, with 5 bases between. The CDR3 nucleotides read TGTGCCAGCAGGGCGGTGAACACTGAAGCTTTCTTT. Translation: CASRAVNTEAFF.

The chain joins TRBV2 to TRBJ2-7, with D perhaps matching TRBD1 or TRBD2 (5 bases each). CDR1 and CDR2 from the germline V gene are SNHLY and FYNNEI. The CDR3 has 14 amino acids. V was cut by 1 base and J by 3 bases, with 10 bases left in between. CDR3 in amino acids: CASSEVWGFYEQYF. DNA for the CDR3: TGTGCCAGCAGTGAAGTATGGGGGTTCTACGAGCAGTACTTC.

The gene calls are TRBV28 and TRBJ1-2; tentative D call: TRBD1 (6 bases). This CDR3 comprises 13 residues. V was pared by 5 bases and J by 4 bases, with 11 bases between. The V gene's germline CDR1 is MDHEN and CDR2 SYDVKM. The CDR3, as DNA: TGTGCCAGCAGTATGAGGGGGGTCTATGGCTACACCTTC. Translated: CASSMRGVYGYTF.

CDR3 sequence reads: CASSSGLGTINEQYF. CDR3 DNA: TGTGCCAGCAGTAGTGGGCTTGGTACTATTAACGAGCAGTACTTC. The V and J genes are TRBV27 and TRBJ2-7, with D unresolved. The V gene's germline CDR1 is MNHEY and CDR2 SMNVEV (reference sequence). Trimming shortened V by 5 bases and J by 5 bases, and 19 bases separated the two germline ends. This CDR3 has 15 amino acids.

The chain has TRBV6-5 and TRBJ1-3; 7 bases match TRBD1. The V gene end was trimmed by 8 bases and the J gene end by 2 bases; junction bases not matched to a gene: 6. The CDR3 has 14 amino acids. The germline CDR1 and CDR2 sequences are MNHEY and SVGAGI. CDR3 loop: CASSRQGPGNTIYF. The CDR3 nucleotides are TGTGCCAGCTCCAGACAGGGCCCTGGAAACACCATATATTTT.

The chain couples TRBV5-1 to TRBJ2-3, with 7 bases matching TRBD2. The germline gives CDR1 SGHRS, CDR2 YFSETQ. The V and J ends lost 4 bases and 8 bases, in that order; junction bases with no gene match: 13. This CDR3 is 15 amino acids long. In nucleotides, the CDR3 is TGCGCCAGCAGCGCGGGACTACCCTCCACGGGTACGCAGTATTTT. As protein: CASSAGLPSTGTQYF.

The chain couples TRBV7-9 to TRBJ1-1, with D maybe TRBD1 (6 bases). The V end was cut by 1 base, the J end by 1 base, with 7 bases between. This CDR3 comprises 14 residues. Germline CDR1 reads SEHNR; CDR2 reads FQNEAQ (reference sequence). The CDR3 here is CASSLGQENTEAFF. The CDR3 nucleotides read TGTGCCAGCAGCTTAGGACAGGAGAACACTGAAGCTTTCTTT.

This rearrangement joins TRBV7-3 to TRBJ1-1; the match to TRBD1 covers 9 bases. V was pared by 4 bases and J by 1 base, with 1 base of the junction left unmatched. The CDR3 is 14 amino acids. Germline CDR1 is SGHTA and CDR2 is FQGTGA. DNA of the CDR3: TGTGCCAGCAGCTCGACAGGGGGGAACACTGAAGCTTTCTTT. Amino acid sequence: CASSSTGGNTEAFF. Full variable domain (remainder filled in from reference TRBV7-3 and TRBJ1-1): GAGVSQTPSNKVTEKGKYVELRCDPISGHTALYWYRQSLGQGPEFLIYFQGTGAADDSGLPNDRFFAVRPEGSVSTLKIQRTERGDSAVYLCASSSTGGNTEAFFGQGTRLTVV.

The chain uses TRBV7-9 and TRBJ1-1; no clear D. Per the germline V gene, CDR1 is SEHNR and CDR2 is FQNEAQ (reference sequence). The V end was cut by 1 base, the J end by 8 bases, with 14 bases between. The CDR3 is made up of 14 amino acids. In nucleotides, the CDR3 is TGTGCCAGCAGCTTAGTATTTAGGAGGGTAGAAGCTTTCTTT. It specifies CASSLVFRRVEAFF.

The rearrangement joins TRBV4-2 to TRBJ2-3; possibly TRBD1 or TRBD2 for D (5 bases each). The V and J ends lost 4 bases and 0 bases respectively, with 14 bases between them. The CDR3 has 16 amino acids. The germline CDR1 and CDR2 sequences are LGHNA and YNFKEQ. CDR3 sequence (DNA): TGTGCCAGCAGCCCGGGATTGGGGCTTAGCACAGATACGCAGTATTTT. Amino acid sequence: CASSPGLGLSTDTQYF.

The rearrangement uses TRBV4-1 and TRBJ1-2; a weak D match, TRBD1 (6 bases). Trimming cost V 3 bases and J 8 bases, with 22 bases left between them. Germline V lookup: CDR1 MGHRA, CDR2 YSYEKL. This CDR3 comprises 16 residues. The CDR3 sequence is CASSHPGKGEGDGYTF. CDR3 sequence (DNA): TGCGCCAGCAGCCACCCTGGGAAGGGGGAGGGGGACGGCTACACCTTC.